The following is a T cell receptor beta chain sequence with its context. This clonotype was detected only a few times. The antigen this receptor binds is unknown. The record has no base qualities; no much larger clone is one base away. The sample is drawn from a study of vaccination and CD4 T cells after COVID-19 (dated by TCRdb to the early 2020s). For the wider study: SARS-CoV-2 positivity had been established in the convalescent patients by nasal swab PCR, and mild disease was recorded in several of these patients and severe disease in one. The convalescent cohort comprised six males and four females, including two Hispanic individuals, seven Caucasians, two Asians and one multiracial person. Each participant got two doses of either the Pfizer-BioNTech BNT162b2 vaccine (n=8) or the Moderna mRNA-1273 vaccine (n=2). Post-COVID blood samples from convalescent patients were collected a median of around 110 days after diagnosis, with a range of about 30 to 170 days. Post-vaccine blood samples were collected a median of approximately 77 days after the second vaccine dose, ranging from roughly 13 to 250 days. For a few convalescent patients, samples were collected at an early post-vaccination timepoint (day 14) as well as at a late post-vaccination timepoint (days 161 to 241). The cultures were stimulated with overlapping spike peptide pools from SARS-CoV-2 and from the common cold coronaviruses HCoV-NL63, HCoV-OC43 and HCoV-229E. Control cultures used a CEFX viral epitope pool as positive control, an HIV-1 Nef peptide pool as negative control, or no peptide. The spike-specific CD4+ TCR repertoire was compared before and after mRNA vaccination in approximately ten COVID-19 convalescent patients and a handful of infection-naive healthy vaccine recipients. Broad study findings and their caveats: The study included relatively few convalescent patients and did not analyze early timepoints after natural infection. In convalescent patients, a median roughly 83% of post-vaccine SARS-CoV-2-reactive clones were detected only after vaccination, and vaccine-specific priming was suggested by this finding. Of the vaccine-specific clones in convalescent patients, 304 of 307, or nearly all, reacted only to SARS-CoV-2 spike and did not cross-react with common cold coronaviruses. The median count of SARS-CoV-2-reactive clonotypes went up from 20 to 25 after infection to 35 to 40 after vaccination, although the change was not significant.

V and J are truncated by 4 bases and 1 base respectively, leaving an intervening sequence of 16 bases. CDR1 and CDR2 are drawn from the germline V gene (reference sequence): DFQATT, SNEGSKA. The CDR3 holds 15 amino acids from the cysteine to the phenylalanine. Of all the DNA, just the CDR3 is kept, 45 bases in frame from base 1. Libraries were prepared through PCR. DNA from cultured CD4+ T cells underwent TCR sequencing with the Oncomine TCR Beta short-read assay at the Johns Hopkins FTIC core. Genomic DNA was extracted from the cultured CD4+ T cells with the QIAamp micro DNA kit. The Oncomine TCR Beta libraries from cultured CD4+ T cells were pooled using unique dual indexes and then sequenced on an Illumina iSeq 100. The study's own analysis went as follows. Non-productive sequences were removed, and CDR3s that did not start with C, did not end with F or W, or were shorter than 7 amino acids were discarded. The MANAFEST web application identified antigen-specific clonotypes by comparing peptide-stimulated wells against reference wells and other culture wells. For a clone to be called positive, the clone needed an FDR below 0.05, an odds ratio above 5, and a productive frequency above 0.1% in at least two of three replicate wells. A clonotype was classed as cross-reactive if the clonotype showed significant expansion both in SARS-CoV-2 spike wells and in at least one common cold coronavirus spike condition. Using R version 3.6.1, CDR3 homology was evaluated through Levenshtein distances (stringdist) along with unrooted phylogenetic trees (ape). Starting from the raw public reads, TCRdb applied fastp trimming at Q25, assembled clones with MiXCR and retained in-frame beta chains. A single entry per CDR3 protein holds the most common genes and DNA from its merged rows. Here the V and J calls rest on TCRdb's processing, not on the authors' analysis. The sample table contains approximately 15,000 distinct CDR3 sequences; only one count was recorded for about 51% of them. The top ten clones comprise 10% to 15% of the sample.

Sample time point, as interpreted from the label and publication: late sampling 161 to 241 days after vaccination in a few convalescent patients. The treatment or condition tag for this specimen amounts to: roughly 11-day PBMC culture with coronavirus spike peptide pools or control peptides (ViraFEST assay). The study used the ViraFEST assay, which expanded antigen-specific T cells with peptide pools and then identified expanded clonotypes by TCR sequencing. Positive SARS-CoV-2 PCR tests in the convalescent patients dated from March to December 2020, before Alpha, Beta and Delta variants emerged in the United States. Each well held 2.2 million or so PBMCs cultured with roughly 10 ug/ml peptide pools in IMDM containing approximately 5% human AB serum and 9.5 to 10 IU/ml IL-2. Half of the culture medium was replaced with fresh IL-2-containing medium on days 3 and 7. Once the cells had been in culture for roughly 11 days, the EasySep CD4+ T cell isolation kit was used to isolate CD4+ T cells by negative selection. Ficoll-Paque Plus gradient centrifugation was used to isolate PBMCs from whole blood, and the isolated PBMCs were then either used fresh or cryopreserved at -140C. In general, triplicate wells were set up for every culture condition.

The chain employs TRBV20-1 and TRBJ1-2, with TRBD1 perhaps the D gene, on 6 matching bases. The TCR originated in a human donor who had recovered from COVID-19. The sequencing here drew on CD4+ T cells from blood, cultured in vitro, taken about 7 months after SARS-CoV-2 vaccination. The DNA sequence follows: TGCAGTGCTATCTTGCCTGGACAGATTAACTATGGCTACACCTTC. This encodes CSAILPGQINYGYTF.